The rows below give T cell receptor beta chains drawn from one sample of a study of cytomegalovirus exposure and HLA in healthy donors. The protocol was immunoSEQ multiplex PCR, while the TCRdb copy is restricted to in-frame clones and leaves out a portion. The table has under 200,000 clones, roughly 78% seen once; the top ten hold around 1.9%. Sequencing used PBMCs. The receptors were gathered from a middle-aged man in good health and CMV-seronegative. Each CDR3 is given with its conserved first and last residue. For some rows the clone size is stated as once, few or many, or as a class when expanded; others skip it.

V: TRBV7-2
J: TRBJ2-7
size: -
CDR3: CASSFRQGGPGWQYF

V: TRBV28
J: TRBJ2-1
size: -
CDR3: CASTGNEQFF

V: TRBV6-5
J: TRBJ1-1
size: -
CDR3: CASGQGNTEAFF

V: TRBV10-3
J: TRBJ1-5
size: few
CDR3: CAIRPTGQGKNQPQHF

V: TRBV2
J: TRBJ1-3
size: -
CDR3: CASNKGGSGNTIYF

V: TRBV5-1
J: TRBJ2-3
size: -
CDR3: CASSTGLAGSTDTQYF

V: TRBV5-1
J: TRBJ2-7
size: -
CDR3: CASSLALTGEQYF

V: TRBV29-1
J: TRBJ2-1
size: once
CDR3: CSVAPRPANEQFF

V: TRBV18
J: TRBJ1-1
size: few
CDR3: CASSPGGDTEAFF

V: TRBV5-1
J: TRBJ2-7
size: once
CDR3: CASSLGLAGSYEQYF

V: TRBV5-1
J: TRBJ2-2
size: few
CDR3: CASSLWSRGINTGELFF

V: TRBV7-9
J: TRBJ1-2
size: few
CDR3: CASSSSGTGGGYTF

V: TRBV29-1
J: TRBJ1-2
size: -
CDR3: CSVEGVGTGSNYGYTF

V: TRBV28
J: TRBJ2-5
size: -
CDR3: CASSGIDRVGTQYF

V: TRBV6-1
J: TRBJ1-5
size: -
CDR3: CASNSRDNQPQHF